What follows describes a single T cell receptor (beta chain). These data come from a study of blood T cell repertoires in COVID-19. Study context: Sites across the United States, Italy and Spain contributed samples from acute and convalescent COVID-19. T cells, B-cell-depleted T cells, or PBMCs supplied cDNA or gDNA.

In the study's own analysis: It was from reference gene primer amplification that nucleated cell counts were estimated. Repertoires were generated with immunoSEQ multiplex PCR, while TCRdb's copy carries only in-frame clones and drops some. That table furnishes V, J and clone size, whereas the DNA furnished D and trimming. This sample has about 15,000 clones, with more than 65% found just once. The TCR sequence derives from a human donor in a cohort sampled during active COVID-19. The specimen sequenced was peripheral blood.

The CDR3 DNA reads TGCGCCAGCAGCTTGGACGGGTCGGGGTCCTACGAGCAGTACTTC. Translating it yields CASSLDGSGSYEQYF. The chain recombines TRBV5-1 with TRBJ2-7, with D possibly being TRBD2 (5 bases). CDR1 and CDR2 (germline): SGHRS, YFSETQ. Trimming stripped 0 bases from V and 1 base from J, with 11 bases between. The length of the CDR3 is 15 residues.